Below, 27 T cell receptor beta chains from the same sample are listed, as sequenced in a study of regulatory T cells in long-lasting Graves disease. Time point of the sample: newly diagnosed GD, antithyroid drugs for less than 3 months. Extracted PBMC RNA gave rise to the TCR library. CDR3-region Arm-PCR and iRepertoire HTBI primers produced the TCR beta libraries. Using its own MiXCR run on the multiplex PCR reads, TCRdb lists one record per CDR3 protein. The repertoire holds about 540,000 distinct CDR3 sequences, with approximately 12% as singletons. These data also featured in a second study, about T cells in Graves' hyperthyroidism and ophthalmopathy.

The sample consisted of peripheral blood mononuclear cells (PBMCs), taken at new diagnosis, from a patient treated with antithyroid drugs. These receptors were collected from a man in his thirties or forties with Graves disease.

This clonotype was observed many times. The chain couples TRBV28 to TRBJ1-2, with D unresolved. The CDR3 totals 15 residues. Germline CDR1 and CDR2: MDHEN and SYDVKM. V was shortened by 8 bases and J by 7 bases, with 23 bases between the two germline ends. CDR3: CASRPHREPFGGYTF. The CDR3 DNA reads as TGTGCCAGCCGACCACATAGGGAGCCTTTCGGTGGCTACACCTTC.

The sample holds many counts of this clonotype. V usage is TRBV29-1 and J usage is TRBJ2-3, with D perhaps matching TRBD2 (6 bases). Germline V gene data show CDR1 as SQVTM and CDR2 as ANQGSEA. Trimming removed 0 bases from V and 2 bases from J, with 12 bases in between. The CDR3 length is 15 residues. CDR3 in DNA: TGCAGCGTTGAAGATCCGGGGGAGTTCACAGATACGCAGTATTTT. Its protein product is CSVEDPGEFTDTQYF.

DNA for the CDR3: TGTGCCAGCAGCCAAGAAAGACTACCTTACTACGAGCAGTACTTC. It translates to CASSQERLPYYEQYF. The chain recombines TRBV14 with TRBJ2-7; a weak D match, TRBD2 (5 bases). The germline gives CDR1 SGHDN, CDR2 FVKESK. Trimming took 0 bases from V and 3 from J, leaving 12 bases between them. The CDR3 has 15 residues.

The chain has TRBV9 and TRBJ2-1; 15 bases line up with TRBD2. CDR3 length: 16 residues. Trimming took 3 bases from V and 7 from J; bases not matched to a gene: 5. Germline V lookup: CDR1 SGDLS, CDR2 YYNGEE. CDR3 nucleotides: TGTGCCAGCAGCGCCGGACTAGCGGGAGGGGGTAATGAGCAGTTCTTC. As protein: CASSAGLAGGGNEQFF. The full variable domain, in which reference TRBV9 and TRBJ2-1 provide the parts outside the CDR3, is DSGVTQTPKHLITATGQRVTLRCSPRSGDLSVYWYQQSLDQGLQFLIQYYNGEERAKGNILERFSAQQFPDLHSELNLSSLELGDSALYFCASSAGLAGGGNEQFFGPGTRLTVL.

This sequence joins TRBV7-9 and TRBJ2-1; TRBD2 is a possible D gene (6 bases). Germline V gene sequence: CDR1 SEHNR, CDR2 FQNEAQ (reference sequence). Trimming shortened V by 3 bases and J by 4 bases, and 13 bases separated the two germline ends. This CDR3 contains 15 residues. The DNA for the CDR3 is TGTGCCAGCAGCTTGGGCCTAGCGCGTTACAATGAGCAGTTCTTC. Its protein is CASSLGLARYNEQFF.

There are many counts of this clonotype. The J gene is TRBJ1-5, the V gene TRBV7-9; TRBD1 agrees at 10 bases. CDR3 length equals 17 residues. The germline V gene encodes CDR1 SEHNR and CDR2 FQNEAQ (reference sequence). The trim removed 3 bases at V and 0 bases at J, leaving 5 bases unmatched. CDR3 region: CASSFGTGVYSNQPQHF. CDR3 nucleotides: TGTGCCAGCAGCTTCGGGACAGGGGTGTATAGCAATCAGCCCCAGCATTTT.

This clonotype was detected many times. The gene calls are TRBV20-1 and TRBJ1-3; D might be TRBD1 (5 bases). CDR3 length equals 13 residues. V was trimmed by 8 bases and J by 2 bases, leaving 13 bases between them. The germline CDR1 and CDR2 sequences are DFQATT and SNEGSKA (reference sequence). The CDR3 nucleotides are TGCAGTCTCCTAGGGGCGGCTGGAAACACCATATATTTT. It yields the protein CSLLGAAGNTIYF.

The count of this clonotype is one. The chain is built from TRBV10-1 and TRBJ2-1, with 11 bases identical to TRBD2. Germline CDR1 is WNHNN and CDR2 is SYGVQD (reference sequence). V lost 3 bases to trimming and J lost 4 bases; unmatched junction nucleotides: 5. The CDR3 extends over 16 amino acids. CDR3 sequence reads: CASSDHSGREYNEQFF. The CDR3 nucleotides read TGCGCCAGCAGTGACCATAGCGGGAGGGAGTACAATGAGCAGTTCTTC.

Many counts were recorded for this clonotype. The chain couples TRBV24-1 to TRBJ2-2; 7 bases are a match to TRBD1. CDR1 and CDR2 (germline): KGHDR, SFDVKD. The CDR3 spans 14 residues. J gave up 2 bases and V 7 bases, and 3 bases lay outside the gene matches. CDR3: CATRRDSNTGELFF. CDR3 coding DNA: TGTGCCACCAGACGGGACAGTAACACCGGGGAGCTGTTTTTT.

This clonotype was detected many times. CDR3 in DNA: TGCAGTGCTAGAGATGCACGGGCAGGGTCTAACTATGGCTACACCTTC. Protein: CSARDARAGSNYGYTF. This chain uses TRBV20-1 with TRBJ1-2; maybe TRBD1 (5 bases). CDR1 is DFQATT, CDR2 SNEGSKA, per germline (reference sequence). Between the trimmed V and J ends, which lost 0 bases and 0 bases, there was a span of 14 bases. There are 16 residues in the CDR3.

In its sample, this clonotype was seen a few times. This chain connects TRBV28 to TRBJ2-7; 8 bases agree with TRBD1. This CDR3 contains 14 residues. Unmatched junction bases numbered 9, after V lost 6 bases and J lost 5 bases. From germline, CDR1 is MDHEN and CDR2 SYDVKM. The CDR3 loop reads CASRSYDRGHEQYF. The CDR3, as DNA: TGTGCCAGCAGATCATACGACAGGGGCCACGAGCAGTACTTC.

The sample holds a few counts of this clonotype. The chain employs TRBV4-1 and TRBJ1-5; perhaps TRBD1 as D (6 bases). Trimming pared 2 bases from V and 8 bases from J, leaving 16 bases between. This CDR3 has 15 residues. Germline V CDR1 and CDR2: MGHRA, YSYEKL. CDR3 loop: CASSQSQGSGEPQHF. The CDR3, as DNA: TGCGCCAGCAGCCAATCACAGGGTTCTGGGGAGCCCCAGCATTTT.

In its sample, this clonotype was seen a few times. Since the CDR3 does not end with the conserved phenylalanine or tryptophan, this likely comes from a read error. V is TRBV10-3 and J is TRBJ2-7; either TRBD1 or TRBD2 may supply D (5 bases each). The V and J ends lost 6 bases and 2 bases respectively, with 11 bases between them. The length of the CDR3 is 13 residues. Germline CDR1 is ENHRY and CDR2 is SYGVKD. The CDR3 nucleotides are TGTGCCATCAGGAGGGACGGAGCCTACGAGCAGTACCTC. It specifies CAIRRDGAYEQYL.

This clonotype was observed at least ten times. This chain uses TRBV6-1 with TRBJ2-1; no clear D gene. The V gene's germline CDR1 is MNHNS and CDR2 SASEGT. With 5 bases removed from V and 6 bases from J, the gap between germline ends came to 11 bases. CDR3 length: 13 residues. The CDR3, as DNA: TGTGCCAGCAGTCGGATCCCCTCCAATGAGCAGTTCTTC. Its protein is CASSRIPSNEQFF.

A few counts support this clonotype. The chain recombines TRBV5-1 with TRBJ2-7, with 9 bases fitting TRBD1. V lost 2 bases and J lost 3; bases outside the gene matches: 6. The CDR3 sequence is 15 residues long. The germline V gene encodes CDR1 SGHRS and CDR2 YFSETQ. The CDR3, as DNA: TGCGCCAGCAGCTTCGGGGACAGGGACTTCTACGAGCAGTACTTC. It specifies CASSFGDRDFYEQYF.

In this sample, this clonotype turned up a few times. The chain has TRBV30 and TRBJ1-4, with 8 bases identical to TRBD1. Germline assignment: CDR1 GTSNPN and CDR2 SVGIG (reference sequence). CDR3 length equals 12 residues. Trimming cost V 2 bases and J 14 bases; bases outside gene matches: 7. The CDR3 region is CAWSSDRGRLFF. CDR3 in DNA: TGTGCCTGGAGTTCCGACAGGGGACGCCTGTTTTTT.

V gene TRBV10-2 combines with J gene TRBJ2-1; 11 bases agree with TRBD2. V was pared by 0 bases and J by 3 bases, with 4 bases of the junction left unmatched. The CDR3 is 17 residues long. Looked up from germline, CDR1 is WSHSY and CDR2 is SAAADI. The CDR3 DNA follows: TGCGCCAGCAGTGAGTCAGGACTAGCGGGCGGCTACAATGAGCAGTTCTTC. Its translation: CASSESGLAGGYNEQFF.

This clonotype was recorded many times. The V call is TRBV18, the J call TRBJ2-3; no definite D call. The CDR3 spans 15 residues. In germline, CDR1 is KGHSH, CDR2 LQKENI. Trimming removed 3 bases at V and 0 bases at J, with 10 bases between. The CDR3: CASSPGRMSTDTQYF. The CDR3 DNA reads as TGTGCCAGCTCACCTGGACGGATGAGCACAGATACGCAGTATTTT.

This clonotype was detected only a few times. The rearrangement uses TRBV15 and TRBJ1-3; D is unresolved. Germline V CDR1 and CDR2: LNHNV, YYDKDF (reference sequence). The CDR3 length is 14 residues. The V and J ends lost 2 bases and 2 bases respectively, with 7 bases between them. CDR3 sequence (DNA): TGTGCCACCAGCAGATTTACGACTGGAAACACCATATATTTT. As protein: CATSRFTTGNTIYF.

In this sample, this clonotype turned up many times. This rearrangement joins TRBV5-6 to TRBJ1-1; D is uncertain. The length of the CDR3 is 13 residues. The germline V gene encodes CDR1 SGHDT and CDR2 YYEEEE. V was clipped by 0 bases and J by 7 bases, with 10 bases between them. CDR3 sequence: CASSLDPGFEAFF. CDR3 bases: TGTGCCAGCAGCTTGGACCCGGGGTTTGAAGCTTTCTTT.

V is TRBV12-3 or TRBV12-4 and J is TRBJ1-4; TRBD1 is a possible D gene (6 bases). This CDR3 comprises 14 residues. The V gene lost 6 bases and the J gene lost 7 bases, with 15 bases spanning the gap. The CDR3 loop reads CASSHQGSAEKLFF. The CDR3 nucleotides read TGTGCCAGCAGCCACCAGGGGTCTGCTGAAAAACTGTTTTTT.

This clonotype was observed at least ten times. The CDR3 bases are TGTGCCACCAGTGAAAGCCCCATTGCAGGGAGAGGCTCCGGGGAGCTGTTTTTT. It specifies CATSESPIAGRGSGELFF. This chain uses TRBV24-1 with TRBJ2-2; D might be TRBD1 or TRBD2, each matching 5 bases. The CDR3 is made up of 18 amino acids. CDR1 is KGHDR and CDR2 is SFDVKD in the germline V gene. Deletions cut 4 bases from V and 6 bases from J, with 23 bases between.

In its sample, this clonotype was seen many times. V and J are TRBV27 and TRBJ2-3; D remains unclear. The CDR3 has 15 residues. The V and J ends lost 1 base and 2 bases respectively, with 10 bases between them. Germline lookup yields CDR1 MNHEY and CDR2 SMNVEV (reference sequence). The CDR3 spells CASSLLGYNTDTQYF. The CDR3 DNA follows: TGTGCCAGCAGTTTATTGGGCTATAACACAGATACGCAGTATTTT.

This clonotype was seen repeatedly, ten times or more. This chain links TRBV7-9 with TRBJ2-1, with TRBD1 identical over 7 bases. V shed 5 bases, J shed 3 bases, and the junction held 7 bases outside the gene matches. The CDR3 has 15 amino acids. Germline lookup yields CDR1 SEHNR and CDR2 FQNEAQ (reference sequence). The CDR3 bases are TGTGCCAGCAGCCACGGGACAGACGACTACAATGAGCAGTTCTTC. This translates into CASSHGTDDYNEQFF. The full variable domain, rest sourced from reference TRBV7-9 and TRBJ2-1, is DTGVSQNPRHKITKRGQNVTFRCDPISEHNRLYWYRQTLGQGPEFLTYFQNEAQLEKSRLLSDRFSAERPKGSFSTLEIQRTEQGDSAMYLCASSHGTDDYNEQFFGPGTRLTVL.

Comments on this clonotype: This may be a read error: a much more frequent sequence differs by one nucleotide. The chain combines TRBV7-9 with TRBJ2-1, with D perhaps matching TRBD1 or TRBD2 (6 bases each). The CDR3 sequence is 14 residues long. Between the trimmed V and J ends, which lost 1 base and 5 bases, there was a span of 9 bases. CDR1 is SEHNR and CDR2 is FQNEAQ in the germline V gene (reference sequence). The CDR3, as DNA: TGTGCCAGCAGCTTAGGGGGGGCCGACAATGAGCAGTTCTTC. Protein product: CASSLGGADNEQFF.

The V and J genes are TRBV29-1 and TRBJ2-3; a possible D gene is TRBD1 (5 bases). V was clipped by 3 bases and J by 1 base, with 11 bases between them. The germline V gene encodes CDR1 SQVTM and CDR2 ANQGSEA. The length of the CDR3 is 14 residues. The CDR3 protein is CSVDWARGTDTQYF. CDR3 coding DNA: TGCAGCGTTGACTGGGCCAGGGGCACAGATACGCAGTATTTT.

The rearrangement uses TRBV9 and TRBJ2-5; D is undetermined. CDR3 length: 13 amino acids. Per the germline V gene, CDR1 is SGDLS and CDR2 is YYNGEE. Trimming left V 0 bases short and J 5 bases short, with 8 bases between. CDR3: CASSVATAETQYF. CDR3 DNA sequence: TGTGCCAGCAGCGTAGCTACAGCCGAGACCCAGTACTTC.